This T cell receptor (beta chain) was sequenced in a study of identifying expanded T cells in peripheral blood (dated by TCRdb to between 2019 and 2020). Context from the whole study: Four technical replicates, made by sequencing separate aliquots from the same pool of genomic DNA, were compared pairwise. General conclusions and limits of the study: The binomial model flagged roughly 1.2 differentially abundant clones between technical replicates but 15 to 17 over approximately 2 weeks and 19 over about four weeks. Across all healthy donors, variance in clone template counts between approximately two-week samples was found to increase significantly with total template count. Across all healthy-donor time intervals, the beta-binomial model significantly lowered both the number of clones called differentially abundant and the false-positive rate. It was expected by the authors that biological variance in healthy repertoires might increase further over much longer intervals, such as months to years.

The immunoSEQ Assay, which relies on bias-controlled multiplex PCR amplification of genomic DNA, was used to profile TCRbeta CDR3 regions. The original pipeline was this. To quantify the absolute abundance of each unique TCRbeta CDR3 region, the sequences were collapsed and filtered. Two models were used to test differential abundance: a binomial model (Fisher-equivalent) and a beta-binomial model that adds time-dependent variance fitted from healthy donors. Clones with fewer than 5 combined templates were removed, and a clone was called differentially abundant if the clone's Benjamini-Hochberg FDR was below 0.01. Using the form v = (b*log(k)+a)^2, the beta-binomial variance was modeled as a function of the total template count across the two samples. TCRdb stores this immuneACCESS table with in-frame sequences only. Part of the clones is absent; in the studies checked, under half of the shortfall reflects unresolved V genes, and no reason is known for the rest. The D gene and trimming were derived from the DNA, and the V and J assignments and clone size from that table. Here the sample has about 83,000 clones; around nine tenths occur a single time. The ten largest clones represent around 2.8% of the sample.

As concerns this clone: What antigen it recognizes has not been identified. Base qualities were left out, and no much larger clone turns up one base away.

No immune events such as infections were documented for the healthy donors during the collection period. Blood repertoires from healthy donors were used as a training cohort for calibrating time-dependent variance in a beta-binomial model of differential abundance of T-cell clones. The training cohort was composed of around ten healthy donors, 3 female and 7 male. An age range of roughly 29 to 70 years, with an average of roughly 45 years, was recorded for the donors. Obtained from a commercial supplier, whole blood was collected from each healthy donor at three time points set two to three weeks apart. Genomic DNA was extracted from unsorted whole blood for immunosequencing. As encoded in the germline V gene, CDR1 is SGHRS while CDR2 is YFSETQ. The germline ends are 16 bases apart after V is trimmed by 1 base and J by 8 bases. Reading from cysteine to phenylalanine, the CDR3 counts 16 amino acids. Only the CDR3 region is kept as DNA, spanning 48 bases read in frame from base 1.

The material sequenced was blood. This clonotype was sampled from a person aged 18-69 years in good health. This chain is built from TRBV5-1 and TRBJ1-6; the D gene lacks a confident call. The encoded CDR3 is CASSLSFGQPHSPLHF. The sequence in DNA is TGCGCCAGCAGCTTGAGTTTCGGGCAGCCCCATTCACCCCTCCACTTT.